This is a list of T cell receptor beta chains from one sample in a study of T cell responses to AZD1222 COVID-19 vaccine. The protocol was immunoSEQ multiplex PCR, while the TCRdb copy is restricted to in-frame clones and leaves out a portion. The data contain more than 95,000 clones, 88% of them singletons. Sequences were derived from peripheral blood, sampled on day 0 of AZD1222 vaccination. The source of these receptors is an adult in good health. Both conserved end residues are part of each CDR3. The D gene is left open where the match is weak.

d_call: TRBD2; cdr3_length: 16; v_call: TRBV7-2; j_call: TRBJ2-1; cdr3_nt: TGTGCCAGCAGCATGACTAGCGGGACTACCTACAATGAGCAGTTCTTC; cdr3_aa: CASSMTSGTTYNEQFF
d_call: -; cdr3_length: 16; v_call: TRBV15; j_call: TRBJ1-3; cdr3_nt: TGTGCCACCAGCAGAGATCACGGCAGTACTGGAAACACCATATATTTT; cdr3_aa: CATSRDHGSTGNTIYF
d_call: -; cdr3_length: 11; v_call: TRBV2; j_call: TRBJ2-5; cdr3_nt: TGTGCCAGCTCTCCGTTGGAGACCCAGTACTTC; cdr3_aa: CASSPLETQYF
d_call: -; cdr3_length: 13; v_call: TRBV11-2; j_call: TRBJ1-3; cdr3_nt: TGTGCCAGCAGCTTGAGCTCTGGAAACACCATATATTTT; cdr3_aa: CASSLSSGNTIYF
d_call: TRBD1; cdr3_length: 14; v_call: TRBV11-3; j_call: TRBJ1-4; cdr3_nt: TGTGCCAGAGCCCCCGGGACAGGGGACGAAAAACTGTTTTTT; cdr3_aa: CARAPGTGDEKLFF
d_call: TRBD1; cdr3_length: 15; v_call: TRBV27; j_call: TRBJ1-6; cdr3_nt: TGTGCCAGCAGTGTAGGGACAGGGGAGTATTCACCCCTCCACTTT; cdr3_aa: CASSVGTGEYSPLHF
d_call: -; cdr3_length: 16; v_call: TRBV19; j_call: TRBJ2-1; cdr3_nt: TGTGCCAGTAGTACCCCGGGGGCCTACTCCTACAATGAGCAGTTCTTC; cdr3_aa: CASSTPGAYSYNEQFF
d_call: -; cdr3_length: 15; v_call: TRBV7-2; j_call: TRBJ2-7; cdr3_nt: TGTGCCAGCAGCTTAGCTCCCGCAGAACCCTACGAGCAGTACTTC; cdr3_aa: CASSLAPAEPYEQYF
d_call: -; cdr3_length: 14; v_call: TRBV5-1; j_call: TRBJ2-1; cdr3_nt: TGCGCCAGCAGCTTTGGTACAGCTTACAATGAGCAGTTCTTC; cdr3_aa: CASSFGTAYNEQFF
d_call: TRBD2; cdr3_length: 16; v_call: TRBV27; j_call: TRBJ2-3; cdr3_nt: TGTGCCAGCACCAACTTTGGCGGGAGTAGGAAGGATACGCAGTATTTT; cdr3_aa: CASTNFGGSRKDTQYF
d_call: -; cdr3_length: 12; v_call: TRBV5-1; j_call: TRBJ1-2; cdr3_nt: TGCGCCAGCAGCTTGGCAGGGAACGGCTACACCTTC; cdr3_aa: CASSLAGNGYTF
d_call: TRBD2; cdr3_length: 14; v_call: TRBV28; j_call: TRBJ2-7; cdr3_nt: TGTGCCAGCCGGACCGGGACTAGCGGCTACGAGCAGTACTTC; cdr3_aa: CASRTGTSGYEQYF
d_call: -; cdr3_length: 16; v_call: TRBV18; j_call: TRBJ1-2; cdr3_nt: TGTGCCAGCTCACCACCATCTGGGTTATTTGGCTATGGCTACACCTTC; cdr3_aa: CASSPPSGLFGYGYTF
d_call: -; cdr3_length: 15; v_call: TRBV27; j_call: TRBJ1-6; cdr3_nt: TGTGCCAGCAGTTTATCGATGGGGGCAGATTCACCCCTCCACTTT; cdr3_aa: CASSLSMGADSPLHF
d_call: TRBD1; cdr3_length: 16; v_call: TRBV11-2; j_call: TRBJ1-2; cdr3_nt: TGTGCCAGCAGACAGACAGGGGATAGAGGGTTGCATGGCTACACCTTC; cdr3_aa: CASRQTGDRGLHGYTF
d_call: TRBD1; cdr3_length: 17; v_call: TRBV7-9; j_call: TRBJ2-6; cdr3_nt: TGTGCCAGCAGCCTAGGACAGGGGGAGACTGGGGCCAACGTCCTGACTTTC; cdr3_aa: CASSLGQGETGANVLTF
d_call: -; cdr3_length: 15; v_call: TRBV11-3; j_call: TRBJ1-2; cdr3_nt: TGTGCCAGCAGCTTAGATCCTGGGACGGACTATGGCTACACCTTC; cdr3_aa: CASSLDPGTDYGYTF